This TCR beta chain comes out of a study of CD8 T cells in ankylosing spondylitis. In making TCR beta libraries, quantitative 5'-RACE with molecular barcodes was used. One entry per CDR3 protein results from TCRdb running MiXCR on the 5' RACE reads. Seen here are under 250,000 distinct CDR3 sequences, about 10% observed once, and the top ten hold under 8%. The V gene's germline CDR1 is SGDLS and CDR2 YYNGEE. CDR3 length: 19 amino acids. V gave up 3 bases and J gave up 4 bases; unmatched junction bases: 19. This clonotype was found a few times. Specimen: blood, either unsorted or a sorted T cell fraction (not recorded which). The source is a male donor with ankylosing spondylitis or in good health (not recorded which). The chain combines TRBV9 with TRBJ2-5; 9 nucleotides align to TRBD2. CDR3 sequence reads: CASSGGLDWLAGNPETQYF. CDR3 in DNA: TGTGCCAGCAGCGGAGGACTAGATTGGCTAGCGGGAAACCCAGAGACCCAGTACTTC.